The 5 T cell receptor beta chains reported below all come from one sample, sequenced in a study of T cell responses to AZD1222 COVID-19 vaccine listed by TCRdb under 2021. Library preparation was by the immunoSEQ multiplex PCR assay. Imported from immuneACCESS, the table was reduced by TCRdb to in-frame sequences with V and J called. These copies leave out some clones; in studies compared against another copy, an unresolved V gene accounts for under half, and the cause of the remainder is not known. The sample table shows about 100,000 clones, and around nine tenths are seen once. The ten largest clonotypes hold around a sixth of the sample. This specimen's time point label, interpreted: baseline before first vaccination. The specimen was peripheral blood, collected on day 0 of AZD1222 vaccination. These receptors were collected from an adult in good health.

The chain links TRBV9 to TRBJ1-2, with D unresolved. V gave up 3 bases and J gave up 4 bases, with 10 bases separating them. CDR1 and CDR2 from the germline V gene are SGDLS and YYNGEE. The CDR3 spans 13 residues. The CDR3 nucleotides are TGTGCCAGCAGCGCAGGACCGTCCTATGGCTACACCTTC. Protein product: CASSAGPSYGYTF.

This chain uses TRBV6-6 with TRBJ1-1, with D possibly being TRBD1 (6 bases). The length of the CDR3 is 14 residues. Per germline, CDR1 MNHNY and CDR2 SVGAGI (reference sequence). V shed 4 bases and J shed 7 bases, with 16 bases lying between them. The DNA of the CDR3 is TGTGCCAGCAGTTCAGTTGGGGGGGGCGATGAAGCTTTCTTT. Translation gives CASSSVGGGDEAFF.

The chain's CDR3 is CASSLTREYGYTF. The CDR3 DNA follows: TGTGCCAGCAGTTTAACGAGGGAATACGGCTACACCTTC. The V gene is TRBV27, the J gene TRBJ1-2; D not resolved. The V and J ends lost 2 bases and 8 bases respectively, with 12 bases between them. Germline values: CDR1 MNHEY, CDR2 SMNVEV (reference sequence). This CDR3 spans 13 amino acids.

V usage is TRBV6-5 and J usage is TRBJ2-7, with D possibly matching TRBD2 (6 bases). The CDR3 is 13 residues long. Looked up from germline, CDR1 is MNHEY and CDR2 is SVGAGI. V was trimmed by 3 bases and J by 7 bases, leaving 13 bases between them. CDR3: CASSYGTGREQYF. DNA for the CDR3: TGTGCCAGCAGTTATGGGACTGGCCGGGAGCAGTACTTC.

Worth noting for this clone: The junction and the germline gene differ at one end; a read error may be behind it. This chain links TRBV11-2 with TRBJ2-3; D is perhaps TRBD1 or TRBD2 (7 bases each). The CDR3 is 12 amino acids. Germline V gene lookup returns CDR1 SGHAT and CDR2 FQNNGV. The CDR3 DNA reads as TGTGCCAGCAGCGGGGAGGGGGCTACGCTGTATTTT. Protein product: CASSGEGATLYF. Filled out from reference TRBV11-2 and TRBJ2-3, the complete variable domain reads EAGVAQSPRYKIIEKRQSVAFWCNPISGHATLYWYQQILGQGPKLLIQFQNNGVVDDSQLPKDRFSAERLKGVDSTLKIQPAKLEDSAVYLCASSGEGATLYFGPGTRLTVL.